Listed here are 5 T cell receptor beta chains from one sample, sequenced in a study of HIV-infected children after antiretroviral therapy interruption. Sample treatment: PENTA 11 planned treatment interruption arm or continuous ART arm. A 3' RACE protocol on RNA, with unique molecular identifiers, produced the TCR library. TCRdb processed the 3' RACE reads anew with MiXCR; each CDR3 protein has one entry. This repertoire shows under 50,000 distinct CDR3 sequences, around 4.5% found once; its top ten account for about 0.71%. The source material was CD45RA+ CD4+ T cells from PBMCs, pooled from several time points, sampled from a donor given antiretroviral therapy, either interrupted or continuous. Subset meaning: naive CD4+ CD45RA+ CD45RO- T cells. The origin of the receptors is a pool of human donors with HIV.

The sample holds many counts of this clonotype. The chain carries TRBV20-1 and TRBJ2-1; no reliable D call. Germline V lookup: CDR1 DFQATT, CDR2 SNEGSKA (reference sequence). Deletions cut 1 base from V and 6 bases from J, with 7 bases between. CDR3 length: 12 residues. This chain's CDR3 is CSARGQTNEQFF. CDR3 DNA: TGCAGTGCTAGAGGGCAGACCAATGAGCAGTTCTTC.

This clonotype was detected ten times or more. The rearrangement uses TRBV7-9 and TRBJ2-7; 7 nucleotides agree with TRBD1. Trimming took 4 bases from V and 2 from J; bases not matched to a gene: 5. This CDR3 has 14 amino acids. CDR1 is SEHNR and CDR2 is FQNEAQ in the germline V gene (reference sequence). The CDR3 is CASSSSGTAYEQYF. DNA of the CDR3: TGTGCCAGCAGCTCCTCCGGGACAGCCTACGAGCAGTACTTC.

This clonotype was picked up many times. The chain carries TRBV29-1 and TRBJ1-1; D gene ambiguous. V lost 6 bases, J lost 6 bases, and 17 bases lay in between. The CDR3 extends over 13 amino acids. CDR1 and CDR2 (germline): SQVTM, ANQGSEA. The CDR3 nucleotides read TGCAGCGTGGATAAGGGTAATTCGGCTGAAGCTTTCTTT. Translation: CSVDKGNSAEAFF.

The J gene is TRBJ2-1, the V gene TRBV7-9; TRBD2 aligns across 13 bases. Germline V gene data show CDR1 as SEHNR and CDR2 as FQNEAQ (reference sequence). The CDR3 length is 17 residues. Trimming cost V 4 bases and J 2 bases; bases outside gene matches: 5. The CDR3 spells CASSSTTSGGTYNEQFF. The CDR3 DNA reads TGTGCCAGCAGCTCGACGACTAGCGGGGGGACCTACAATGAGCAGTTCTTC.

This clonotype has ten or more counts. The rearrangement uses TRBV2 and TRBJ1-2; TRBD1 might be the D (5 bases). The CDR3 totals 15 residues. Per germline, CDR1 SNHLY and CDR2 FYNNEI. The ends were cut back, 1 base at V and 3 bases at J, with 12 bases in the middle. This CDR3 reads CASSEGAGTYYGYTF. CDR3 bases: TGTGCCAGCAGTGAAGGGGCAGGGACTTACTATGGCTACACCTTC. Using reference TRBV2 and TRBJ1-2 for the parts outside the CDR3, the full variable domain is EPEVTQTPSHQVTQMGQEVILRCVPISNHLYFYWYRQILGQKVEFLVSFYNNEISEKSEIFDDQFSVERPDGSNFTLKIRSTKLEDSAMYFCASSEGAGTYYGYTFGSGTRLTVV.